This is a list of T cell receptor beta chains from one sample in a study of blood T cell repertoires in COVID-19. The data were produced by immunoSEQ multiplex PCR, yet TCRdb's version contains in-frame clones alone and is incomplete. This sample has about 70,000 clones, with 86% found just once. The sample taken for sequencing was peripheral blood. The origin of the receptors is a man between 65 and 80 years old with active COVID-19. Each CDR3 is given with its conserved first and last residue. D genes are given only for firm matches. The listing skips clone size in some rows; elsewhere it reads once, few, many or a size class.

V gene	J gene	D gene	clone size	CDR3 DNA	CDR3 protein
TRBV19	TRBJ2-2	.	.	TGTGCCAGTAGTATAGGCCCGACAGGTTTCATTACGAACACCGGGGAGCTGTTTTTT	CASSIGPTGFITNTGELFF
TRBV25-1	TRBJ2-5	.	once	TGTGCCAGCGGACGGGGGGAGACCCAGTACTTC	CASGRGETQYF
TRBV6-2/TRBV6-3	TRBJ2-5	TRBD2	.	TGTGCCAGCAGTTACTCGGGCCCGCTAGCGGGAGTGGTAGAGACCCAGTACTTC	CASSYSGPLAGVVETQYF
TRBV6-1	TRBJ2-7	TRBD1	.	TGTGCCAGCAGTGTCTATGGGACAGGAGCCTCCTACGAGCAGTACTTC	CASSVYGTGASYEQYF
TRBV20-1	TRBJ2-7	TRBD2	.	TGCAGTGCTAGTTCGCGGGTGGGGGCTAGCGGGAGGGGCGAGCAGTACTTC	CSASSRVGASGRGEQYF
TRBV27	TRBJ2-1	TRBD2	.	TGTGCCAGCCGGGACTACTATGAGCAGTTCTTC	CASRDYYEQFF
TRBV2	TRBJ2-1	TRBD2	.	TGTGCCAGCAGTGAACGGAGCGGGAGTGGACGGAATGAGCAGTTCTTC	CASSERSGSGRNEQFF
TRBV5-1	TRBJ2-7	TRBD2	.	TGCGCCAGCAGCTCCGGACTAGCGGGAGGGCCGGACGAGCAGTACTTC	CASSSGLAGGPDEQYF
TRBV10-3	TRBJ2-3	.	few	TGTGCCACCGCGAGGGGAGGCCTAGATACGCAGTATTTT	CATARGGLDTQYF
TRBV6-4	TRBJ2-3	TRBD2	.	TGTGCCAGCAGACGACTAGCGGGGCGCACAGATACGCAGTATTTT	CASRRLAGRTDTQYF
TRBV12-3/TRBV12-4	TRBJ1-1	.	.	TGTGCCAGCAGCCCCGGGAGGAACACTGAAGCTTTCTTT	CASSPGRNTEAFF
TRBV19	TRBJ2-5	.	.	TGTGCCAGTAGTATTCGCGGGCAGCCGGGTGAGACCCAGTACTTC	CASSIRGQPGETQYF
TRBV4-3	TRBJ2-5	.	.	TGCGCCAGCAGCCAAGACTCCGCTAGCGCAGAGACCCAGTACTTC	CASSQDSASAETQYF
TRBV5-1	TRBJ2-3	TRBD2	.	TGCGCCAGCAGCTTGGATCTGCGGGGGAACGCAGATACGCAGTATTTT	CASSLDLRGNADTQYF
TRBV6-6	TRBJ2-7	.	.	TGTGCCAGCAGTTACTCGGCTGCGGGGCAGTACTTC	CASSYSAAGQYF
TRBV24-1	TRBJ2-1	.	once	TGTGCCACCCGCTCGGTTGAGCAGTTCTTC	CATRSVEQFF
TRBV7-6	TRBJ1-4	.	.	TGTGCCAGCAGCTCGACACAGGGTCCCAATGAAAAACTGTTTTTT	CASSSTQGPNEKLFF
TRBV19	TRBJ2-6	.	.	TGTGCCAGTAGGGAGAGGAGGGGCTCTGGGGCCAACGTCCTGACTTTC	CASRERRGSGANVLTF
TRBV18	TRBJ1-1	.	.	TGTGCCAGCTCGGGCAGGGGTGGGACTGAAGCTTTCTTT	CASSGRGGTEAFF
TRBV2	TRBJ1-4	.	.	TGTGCCAGCAGCGCGGCCGGGACGGCGGGGGAAAAACTGTTTTTT	CASSAAGTAGEKLFF
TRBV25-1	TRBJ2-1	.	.	TGTGCCAGCAGTGAATATGGCGCGGAGCACAATGAGCAGTTCTTC	CASSEYGAEHNEQFF
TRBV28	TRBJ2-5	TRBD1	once	TGTGCCAGCAGGACCGGGACAGGGGGCCAAGAGACCCAGTACTTC	CASRTGTGGQETQYF
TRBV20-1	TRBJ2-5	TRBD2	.	TGCAGTGCTAGTAGGACTAGCGGGGGATACCAAGAGACCCAGTACTTC	CSASRTSGGYQETQYF
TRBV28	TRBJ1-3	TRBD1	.	TGTGCCAGCAGTTTATGGGACACAGGGGGGATCAGAAACACCATATATTTT	CASSLWDTGGIRNTIYF
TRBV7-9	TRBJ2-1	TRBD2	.	TGTGCCAGCAGCTTCGGCGGACTAGCGGGAGCCTACAATGAGCAGTTCTTC	CASSFGGLAGAYNEQFF
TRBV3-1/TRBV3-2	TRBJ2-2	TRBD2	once	TGTGCCAGCACCACCCTAGCGGGGGCCGGGGAGCTGTTTTTT	CASTTLAGAGELFF
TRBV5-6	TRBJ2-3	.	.	TGTGCCAGCGACCGGGGGGCGTCTCTCACAGATACGCAGTATTTT	CASDRGASLTDTQYF
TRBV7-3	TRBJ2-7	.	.	TGTGCCAGCAGCCCCCTGGGGGGTTCTGGCGAGCAGTACTTC	CASSPLGGSGEQYF
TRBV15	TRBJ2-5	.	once	TGTGCCACCCGGAGGGCCAGACACCAAGAGACCCAGTACTTC	CATRRARHQETQYF
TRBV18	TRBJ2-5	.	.	TGTGCCAGCTCACCACGGAGGGAGACCCAGTACTTC	CASSPRRETQYF
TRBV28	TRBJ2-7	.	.	TGTGCCAGCAGTCCCCCCCCACAGGGTCCCTACGAGCAGTACTTC	CASSPPPQGPYEQYF
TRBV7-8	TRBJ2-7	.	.	TGTGCCAGCAGCTTAGCAAGGGCGGGACCCGACTACGAGCAGTACTTC	CASSLARAGPDYEQYF
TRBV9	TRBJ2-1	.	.	TGTGCCAGCAGCCCCAGAGGGAACCTTCACAATGAGCAGTTCTTC	CASSPRGNLHNEQFF
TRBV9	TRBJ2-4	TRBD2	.	TGTGCCAGCAGCGCCAGCGGGAGTGGGGACATTCAGTACTTC	CASSASGSGDIQYF
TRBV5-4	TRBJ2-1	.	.	TGTGCCAGCAGCTTGGGGTCCAGCGGGTCCTACAATGAGCAGTTCTTC	CASSLGSSGSYNEQFF
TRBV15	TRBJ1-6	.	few	TGTGCCACCAGCAGACTTAAACCGGGGGGTTCACCCCTCCACTTT	CATSRLKPGGSPLHF
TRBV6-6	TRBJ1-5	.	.	TGTGCCAGCAGTTACGTGGAGGGGAGCAATCAGCCCCAGCATTTT	CASSYVEGSNQPQHF
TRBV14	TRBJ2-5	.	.	TGTGCCAGCAGCCGAACCCGGGGGGCATACATAGAAAGGGAGACCCAGTACTTC	CASSRTRGAYIERETQYF
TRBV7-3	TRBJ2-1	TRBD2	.	TGTGCCAGCGGGTTAGCGGGAGTTAATGAGCAGTTCTTC	CASGLAGVNEQFF
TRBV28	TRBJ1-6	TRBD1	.	TGTGCCAGCAGTTGGGGACAGGGGGCCCCTAATTCACCCCTCCACTTT	CASSWGQGAPNSPLHF
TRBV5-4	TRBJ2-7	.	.	TGTGCCAGCAGCCCACTACAGGGAAACTCCTACGAGCAGTACTTC	CASSPLQGNSYEQYF
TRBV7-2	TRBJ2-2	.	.	TGTGCCAGCAGCCCAACTAGAGGCACCGGGGAGCTGTTTTTT	CASSPTRGTGELFF
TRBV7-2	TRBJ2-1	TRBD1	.	TGTGCCAGCAGCCACCGACAGGGCCCCCTCTACAATGAGCAGTTCTTC	CASSHRQGPLYNEQFF
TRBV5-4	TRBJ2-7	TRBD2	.	TGTGCCAGCAGCACGCCGGGACTAGCCGTAGTGGGGGAGCAGTACTTC	CASSTPGLAVVGEQYF
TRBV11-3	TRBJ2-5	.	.	TGTGCCAGCAGCCCCCGGACAGCTCAAGAGACCCAGTACTTC	CASSPRTAQETQYF
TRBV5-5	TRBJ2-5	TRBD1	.	TGTGCCAGCAGCCAGGGACAGGGGTTTCCCCAAGAGACCCAGTACTTC	CASSQGQGFPQETQYF
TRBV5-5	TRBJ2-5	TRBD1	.	TGTGCCAGCAGCTTGGAAGGGACAGGGGAGACCCAGTACTTC	CASSLEGTGETQYF
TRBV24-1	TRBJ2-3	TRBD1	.	TGTGCCACCAGTGATCGGACAGGGGGCAAGTTGGATACGCAGTATTTT	CATSDRTGGKLDTQYF
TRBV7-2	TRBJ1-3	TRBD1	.	TGTGCCAGCAGCACCGAGACAGGGCTCTCTGGAAACACCATATATTTT	CASSTETGLSGNTIYF
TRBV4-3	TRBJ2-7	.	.	TGCGCCAGCAGCCCAAGACGGGACTTTGCCTACGAGCAGTACTTC	CASSPRRDFAYEQYF
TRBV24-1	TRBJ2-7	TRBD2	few	TGTGCCACCAGTGATTTGAGACTAGCGGGAATCGACGAGCAGTACTTC	CATSDLRLAGIDEQYF
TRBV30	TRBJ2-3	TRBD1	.	TGTGCCTGGAGGGACAGGGGCCCAGATACGCAGTATTTT	CAWRDRGPDTQYF